The next 20 T cell receptor beta chains were all read from a single sample in a study of blood T cell repertoires in COVID-19. Sequencing was performed with immunoSEQ multiplex PCR; in TCRdb, only in-frame clones are kept and a portion is missing. Found here are about 170,000 clones, roughly 88% of them singletons; the top ten hold around 5%. Sequencing was done on a sample of peripheral blood. Receptors originate from a man younger than 35 with COVID-19, enrolled during active disease.

This chain links TRBV19 with TRBJ1-1, with TRBD1 as a possible D gene (5 bases). The germline CDR1 and CDR2 sequences are LNHDA and SQIVND (reference sequence). The V gene lost 6 bases and the J gene lost 1 base, with 9 bases spanning the gap. The CDR3 loop spans 13 amino acids. DNA for the CDR3: TGTGCCAGTAGCGATCAGGGGAACACTGAAGCTTTCTTT. Translated: CASSDQGNTEAFF.

The CDR3 sequence is CASSLASGGQNIQYF. The CDR3 coding sequence is TGTGCCAGCAGCTTAGCCTCAGGTGGGCAAAACATTCAGTACTTC. The V gene is TRBV7-2, the J gene TRBJ2-4; no clear D. From germline, CDR1 is SGHTA and CDR2 FQGNSA. V lost 0 bases to trimming and J lost 5 bases, with 11 bases between them. The CDR3 is made up of 15 amino acids.

This sequence joins TRBV5-4 and TRBJ2-1, with no clear D. The germline V gene encodes CDR1 SGHNT and CDR2 YYREEE (reference sequence). The CDR3 covers 13 residues. The V end was cut by 0 bases, the J end by 7 bases, with 8 bases between. The CDR3 loop is CASSLGAGNEQFF. The DNA of the CDR3 is TGTGCCAGCAGCTTGGGGGCAGGTAATGAGCAGTTCTTC. Supplemented by reference TRBV5-4 and TRBJ2-1, the full variable domain reads ETGVTQSPTHLIKTRGQQVTLRCSSQSGHNTVSWYQQALGQGPQFIFQYYREEENGRGNFPPRFSGLQFPNYSSELNVNALELDDSALYLCASSLGAGNEQFFGPGTRLTVL.

This rearrangement joins TRBV7-2 to TRBJ2-4, with 9 bases matching TRBD1. V gave up 5 bases and J gave up 9 bases; unmatched junction bases: 8. The CDR3 is 14 residues long. Germline CDR1 is SGHTA and CDR2 is FQGNSA. CDR3 in amino acids: CASSPGTGNRIQYF. Written as DNA, the CDR3 is TGTGCCAGCAGCCCGGGGACAGGGAATCGCATTCAGTACTTC. The variable domain in full, with the rest retrieved from reference TRBV7-2 and TRBJ2-4, is GAGVSQSPSNKVTEKGKDVELRCDPISGHTALYWYRQSLGQGLEFLIYFQGNSAPDKSGLPSDRFSAERTGGSVSTLTIQRTQQEDSAVYLCASSPGTGNRIQYFGAGTRLSVL.

This rearrangement joins TRBV18 to TRBJ2-1, with TRBD2 identical over 10 bases. The germline CDR1 and CDR2 sequences are KGHSH and LQKENI. V lost 2 bases to trimming and J lost 9 bases; unmatched junction nucleotides: 10. The CDR3 runs to 16 residues. The CDR3 sequence: CASSPLSGRAGSEQFF. CDR3 sequence (DNA): TGTGCCAGCTCACCATTGAGCGGGAGGGCCGGAAGTGAGCAGTTCTTC. The whole variable domain, remainder taken from reference TRBV18 and TRBJ2-1, is NAGVMQNPRHLVRRRGQEARLRCSPMKGHSHVYWYRQLPEEGLKFMVYLQKENIIDESGMPKERFSAEFPKEGPSILRIQQVVRGDSAAYFCASSPLSGRAGSEQFFGPGTRLTVL.

On this clone: The same CDR3 arises from other DNA sequences in this sample as well. V and J are TRBV27 and TRBJ2-7; TRBD2 matches 7 bases. CDR1 MNHEY and CDR2 SMNVEV come from the germline V gene (reference sequence). With 5 bases clipped from V and 3 bases from J, the junction kept 4 bases outside the gene matches. This CDR3 comprises 13 residues. The CDR3 coding sequence is TGTGCCAGCAGTCTGGGACTAAACTACGAGCAGTACTTC. This codes for CASSLGLNYEQYF.

This chain uses TRBV6-5 with TRBJ2-2, with D possibly being TRBD2 (6 bases). The CDR3 is 14 amino acids. The V end was cut by 6 bases, the J end by 3 bases, with 11 bases between. Germline assignment: CDR1 MNHEY and CDR2 SVGAGI. DNA of the CDR3: TGTGCCAGCAGGCGGGACCCATACACCGGGGAGCTGTTTTTT. This codes for CASRRDPYTGELFF.

The chain employs TRBV7-8 and TRBJ2-5; possibly TRBD1 for D (6 bases). Germline assignment: CDR1 SGHVS and CDR2 FQNEAQ. V lost 4 bases to trimming and J lost 6 bases, with 12 bases between them. The length of the CDR3 is 13 residues. CDR3 sequence: CASSSTGMQTQYF. DNA for the CDR3: TGTGCCAGCAGCTCTACAGGGATGCAGACCCAGTACTTC.

The J gene is TRBJ2-7, the V gene TRBV28, with TRBD2 matching 8 bases. V shed 7 bases, J shed 6 bases, and the junction held 2 bases outside the gene matches. Germline V gene data show CDR1 as MDHEN and CDR2 as SYDVKM. The CDR3 totals 11 residues. This CDR3 is CASTGGIEQYF. The CDR3 coding sequence is TGTGCCAGCACGGGAGGGATCGAGCAGTACTTC. Full variable domain (rest looked up from reference TRBV28 and TRBJ2-7): DVKVTQSSRYLVKRTGEKVFLECVQDMDHENMFWYRQDPGLGLRLIYFSYDVKMKEKGDIPEGYSVSREKKERFSLILESASTNQTSMYLCASTGGIEQYFGPGTRLTVT.

This clone was seen just once. This chain uses TRBV3-1 (or the pseudogene TRBV3-2) with TRBJ2-6; TRBD2 is a possible D gene (6 bases). CDR3 length equals 17 residues. CDR1 is LGHDT, CDR2 YNNKEL, per germline (reference sequence). The V and J ends lost 2 bases and 0 bases respectively, with 11 bases between them. In DNA form, the CDR3 reads TGTGCCAGCAGCCAACTGGGGGGAAGCTCTGGGGCCAACGTCCTGACTTTC. It is translated as CASSQLGGSSGANVLTF.

Comment on this clone: A junction end diverges from the germline sequence, so it may reflect a read error. The gene calls are TRBV27 and TRBJ1-4; no reliable D call. CDR1 is MNHEY and CDR2 is SMNVEV in the germline V gene (reference sequence). The CDR3 has 17 amino acids. CDR3 nucleotides: TGTGCCAGCAGTTTATCCCCCGCGATGGCCCTAAGCGGGAAACTGCTTTTT. It specifies CASSLSPAMALSGKLLF.

Only one count was recorded for this clone. The V and J genes are TRBV5-4 and TRBJ1-2; the D gene is possibly TRBD1 (6 bases). The germline CDR1 and CDR2 sequences are SGHNT and YYREEE (reference sequence). V gave up 0 bases and J gave up 4 bases, with 13 bases separating them. This CDR3 has 15 amino acids. The CDR3 DNA reads as TGTGCCAGCAGCTTGGCCGACAGGCCCTTCTATGGCTACACCTTC. Amino acids: CASSLADRPFYGYTF.

The rearrangement links TRBV28 to TRBJ2-6; D is perhaps TRBD1 (6 bases). CDR1 and CDR2 from the germline V gene are MDHEN and SYDVKM. This CDR3 comprises 17 residues. Trimming pared 5 bases from V and 0 bases from J, leaving 14 bases between. The CDR3 DNA follows: TGTGCCAGCAGTCTAGGGACATATAACTCTGGGGCCAACGTCCTGACTTTC. It codes for CASSLGTYNSGANVLTF.

V gene TRBV7-8 combines with J gene TRBJ2-3; 8 bases match TRBD2. The length of the CDR3 is 14 residues. After removal of 5 bases from V and 5 bases from J, the junction contained 6 bases not matched to a gene. Germline V gives CDR1 SGHVS, CDR2 FQNEAQ. DNA of the CDR3: TGTGCCAGCAGCATCGGGAGGGCGGGAGATACGCAGTATTTT. This codes for CASSIGRAGDTQYF.

This clone was seen just once. The chain's CDR3 is CASSLLVDEQFF. The CDR3 DNA follows: TGTGCCAGCAGCTTGCTAGTCGATGAGCAGTTCTTC. The rearrangement uses TRBV7-9 and TRBJ2-1; D is uncertain. This CDR3 has 12 amino acids. Germline assignment: CDR1 SEHNR and CDR2 FQNEAQ (reference sequence). The V end was cut by 3 bases, the J end by 8 bases, with 8 bases between. The complete variable domain, with remaining parts taken from reference TRBV7-9 and TRBJ2-1, reads DTGVSQNPRHKITKRGQNVTFRCDPISEHNRLYWYRQTLGQGPEFLTYFQNEAQLEKSRLLSDRFSAERPKGSFSTLEIQRTEQGDSAMYLCASSLLVDEQFFGPGTRLTVL.

This chain uses TRBV11-3 with TRBJ2-3; 7 bases agree with TRBD2. This CDR3 is 17 amino acids long. Germline V gives CDR1 SGHNT, CDR2 YENEEA. V shed 1 base, J shed 3 bases, and the junction held 10 bases outside the gene matches. CDR3 nucleotides: TGTGCCAGCAGCTTAGGGGCGAGCGGGGTCGGGACAGATACGCAGTATTTT. Its protein product is CASSLGASGVGTDTQYF.

This clone was picked up one time. This sequence joins TRBV28 and TRBJ2-7; 12 nucleotides align to TRBD2. There are 13 residues in the CDR3. Germline-derived CDR1 and CDR2 are MDHEN and SYDVKM. V lost 9 bases to trimming and J lost 4 bases; unmatched junction nucleotides: 4. CDR3: CASLGTSGYEQYF. The CDR3 DNA follows: TGTGCCAGTTTAGGGACTAGCGGGTACGAGCAGTACTTC.

As to this clone: Its ends do not fully match the called genes, so a read error is possible. The rearrangement links TRBV5-1 to TRBJ1-4; D is uncertain. Germline values: CDR1 SGHRS, CDR2 YFSETQ. This CDR3 contains 16 residues. CDR3 in DNA: TGCGCCAGCAGCCCTACCGTTGGTGCAACTAATGAAAAACTGCTTTTT. It is translated as CASSPTVGATNEKLLF.

The rearrangement links TRBV10-1 to TRBJ2-7; D unclear. Trimming shortened V by 2 bases and J by 0 bases, and 11 bases separated the two germline ends. Per the germline V gene, CDR1 is WNHNN and CDR2 is SYGVQD (reference sequence). This CDR3 spans 15 amino acids. The CDR3, as DNA: TGCGCCAGCAGTGAGGATACTGACAACTCCTACGAGCAGTACTTC. Translation gives CASSEDTDNSYEQYF.

This clone was counted a few times. The V gene is TRBV20-1, the J gene TRBJ2-1; 7 bases fit TRBD1. The germline gives CDR1 DFQATT, CDR2 SNEGSKA (reference sequence). CDR3 length: 15 residues. Trimming took 4 bases from V and 3 from J; bases not matched to a gene: 9. The chain's CDR3 is CSAIEGAGVYNEQFF. The CDR3 DNA is TGCAGTGCTATTGAGGGGGCTGGGGTCTACAATGAGCAGTTCTTC.